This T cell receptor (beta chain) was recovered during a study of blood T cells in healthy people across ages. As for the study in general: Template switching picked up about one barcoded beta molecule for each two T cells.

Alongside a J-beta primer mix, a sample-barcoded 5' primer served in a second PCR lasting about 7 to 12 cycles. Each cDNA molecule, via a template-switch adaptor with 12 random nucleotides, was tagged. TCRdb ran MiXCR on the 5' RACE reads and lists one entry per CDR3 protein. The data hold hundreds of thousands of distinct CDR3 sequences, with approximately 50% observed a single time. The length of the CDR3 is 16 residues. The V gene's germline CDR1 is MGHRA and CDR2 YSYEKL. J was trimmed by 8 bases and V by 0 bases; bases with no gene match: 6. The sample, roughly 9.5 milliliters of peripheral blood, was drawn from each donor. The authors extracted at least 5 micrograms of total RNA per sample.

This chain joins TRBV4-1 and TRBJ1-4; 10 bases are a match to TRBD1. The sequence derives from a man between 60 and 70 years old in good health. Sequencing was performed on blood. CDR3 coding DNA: TGCGCCAGCAGCCAAGAAAAGGGACAGGGGAGGGAAAAACTGTTTTTT. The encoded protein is CASSQEKGQGREKLFF.